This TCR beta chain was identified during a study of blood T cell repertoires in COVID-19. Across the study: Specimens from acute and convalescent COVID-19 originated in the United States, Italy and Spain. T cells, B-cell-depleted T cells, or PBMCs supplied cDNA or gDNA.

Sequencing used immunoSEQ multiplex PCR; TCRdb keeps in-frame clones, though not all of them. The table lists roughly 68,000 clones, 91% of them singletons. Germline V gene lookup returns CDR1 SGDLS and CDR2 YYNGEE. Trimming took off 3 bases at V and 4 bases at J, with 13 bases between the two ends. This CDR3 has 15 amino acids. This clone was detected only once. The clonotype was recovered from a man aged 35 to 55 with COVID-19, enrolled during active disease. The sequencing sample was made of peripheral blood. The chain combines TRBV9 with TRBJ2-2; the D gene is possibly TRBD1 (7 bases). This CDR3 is CASSAGGTATGELFF. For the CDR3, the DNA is TGTGCCAGCAGCGCCGGAGGGACAGCCACCGGGGAGCTGTTTTTT.